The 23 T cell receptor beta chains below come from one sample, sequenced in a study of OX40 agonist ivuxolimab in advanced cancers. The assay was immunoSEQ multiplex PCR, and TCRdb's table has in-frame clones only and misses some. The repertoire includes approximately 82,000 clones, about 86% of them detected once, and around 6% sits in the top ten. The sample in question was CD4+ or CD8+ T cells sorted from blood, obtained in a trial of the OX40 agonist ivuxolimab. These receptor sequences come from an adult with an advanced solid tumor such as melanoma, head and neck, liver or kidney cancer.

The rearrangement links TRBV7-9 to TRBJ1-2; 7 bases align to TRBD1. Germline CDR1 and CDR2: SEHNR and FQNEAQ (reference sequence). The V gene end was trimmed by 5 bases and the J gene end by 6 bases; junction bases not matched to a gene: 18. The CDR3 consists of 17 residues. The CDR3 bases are TGTGCCAGCAGCCCCGGATTACGCCAGGGAGGGGGCAATGGCTACACCTTC. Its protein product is CASSPGLRQGGGNGYTF.

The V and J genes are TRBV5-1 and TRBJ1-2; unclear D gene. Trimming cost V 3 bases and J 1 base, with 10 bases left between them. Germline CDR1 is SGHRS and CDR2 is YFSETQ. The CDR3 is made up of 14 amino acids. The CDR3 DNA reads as TGCGCCAGCAGCTCAGGAGGGTTTAACTATGGCTACACCTTC. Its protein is CASSSGGFNYGYTF.

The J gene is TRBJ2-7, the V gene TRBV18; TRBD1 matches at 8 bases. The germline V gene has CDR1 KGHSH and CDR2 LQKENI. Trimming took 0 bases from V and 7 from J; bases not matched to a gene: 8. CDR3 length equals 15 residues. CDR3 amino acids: CASSPPGTGLREQYF. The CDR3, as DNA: TGTGCCAGCTCACCACCGGGGACAGGCCTCCGGGAGCAGTACTTC.

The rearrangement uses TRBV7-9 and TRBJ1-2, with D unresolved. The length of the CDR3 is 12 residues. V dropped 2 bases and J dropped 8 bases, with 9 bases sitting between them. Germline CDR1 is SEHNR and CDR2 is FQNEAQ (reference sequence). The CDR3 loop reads CASSLMEKGYTF. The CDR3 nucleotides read TGTGCCAGCAGCTTAATGGAAAAGGGCTACACCTTC.

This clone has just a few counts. CDR3 DNA: TGTGCCAGCAGCCCTGCGGACGGGAGGGAGCGCACAGATACGCAGTATTTT. It is translated as CASSPADGRERTDTQYF. J is TRBJ2-3 and V is TRBV7-9, with 8 bases fitting TRBD2. Trimming took 5 bases from V and 1 from J; bases not matched to a gene: 11. CDR3 length equals 17 residues. Germline V gene lookup returns CDR1 SEHNR and CDR2 FQNEAQ (reference sequence).

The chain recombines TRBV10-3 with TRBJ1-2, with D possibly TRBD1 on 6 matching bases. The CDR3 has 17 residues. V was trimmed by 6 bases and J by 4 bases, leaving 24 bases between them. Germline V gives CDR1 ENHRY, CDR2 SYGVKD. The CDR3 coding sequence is TGTGCCATCAGCGCTCGTCTGGCAGGGGATGGGGTCTATGGCTACACCTTC. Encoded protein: CAISARLAGDGVYGYTF.

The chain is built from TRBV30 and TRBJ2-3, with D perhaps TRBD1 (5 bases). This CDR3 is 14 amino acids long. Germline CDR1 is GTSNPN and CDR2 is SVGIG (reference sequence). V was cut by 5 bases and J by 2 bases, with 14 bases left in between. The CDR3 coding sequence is TGTGCCTGGGTAGGGGCTACCGACACAGATACGCAGTATTTT. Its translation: CAWVGATDTDTQYF.

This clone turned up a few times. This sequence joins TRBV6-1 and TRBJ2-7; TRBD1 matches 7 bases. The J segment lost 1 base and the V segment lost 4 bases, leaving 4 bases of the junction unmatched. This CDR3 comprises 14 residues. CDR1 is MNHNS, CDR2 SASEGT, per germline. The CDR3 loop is CASSGDSRSYEQYF. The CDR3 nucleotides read TGTGCCAGCAGTGGGGACAGTAGGTCCTACGAGCAGTACTTC.

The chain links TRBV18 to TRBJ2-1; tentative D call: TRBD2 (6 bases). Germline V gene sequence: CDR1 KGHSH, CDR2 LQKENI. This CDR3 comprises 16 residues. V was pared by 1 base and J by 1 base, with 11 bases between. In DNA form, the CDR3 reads TGTGCCAGCTCACCACAGCGGGTGATTTCCTACAATGAGCAGTTCTTC. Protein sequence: CASSPQRVISYNEQFF.

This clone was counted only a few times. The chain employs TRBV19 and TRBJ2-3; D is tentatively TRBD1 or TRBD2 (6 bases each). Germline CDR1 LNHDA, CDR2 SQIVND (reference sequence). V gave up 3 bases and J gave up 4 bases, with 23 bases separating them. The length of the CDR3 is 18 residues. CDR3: CASSMGGGGGTGSDTQYF. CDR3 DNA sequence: TGTGCCAGTAGTATGGGGGGCGGAGGGGGAACGGGTTCAGATACGCAGTATTTT.

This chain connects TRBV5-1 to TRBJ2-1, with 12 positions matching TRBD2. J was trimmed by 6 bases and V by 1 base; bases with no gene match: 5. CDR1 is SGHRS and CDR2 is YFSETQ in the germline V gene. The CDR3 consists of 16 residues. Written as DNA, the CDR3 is TGCGCCAGCAGCTTGTCTCTAGCGGGAGGGCGCAATGAGCAGTTCTTC. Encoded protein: CASSLSLAGGRNEQFF. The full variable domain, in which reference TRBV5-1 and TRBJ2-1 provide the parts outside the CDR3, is KAGVTQTPRYLIKTRGQQVTLSCSPISGHRSVSWYQQTPGQGLQFLFEYFSETQRNKGNFPGRFSGRQFSNSRSEMNVSTLELGDSALYLCASSLSLAGGRNEQFFGPGTRLTVL.

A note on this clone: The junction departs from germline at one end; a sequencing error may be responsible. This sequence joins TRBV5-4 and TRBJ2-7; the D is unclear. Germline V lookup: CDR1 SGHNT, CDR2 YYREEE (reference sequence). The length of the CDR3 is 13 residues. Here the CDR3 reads CASSQVGGYEQYF. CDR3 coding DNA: TGCGCCAGCAGCCAAGTCGGTGGCTACGAGCAGTACTTC.

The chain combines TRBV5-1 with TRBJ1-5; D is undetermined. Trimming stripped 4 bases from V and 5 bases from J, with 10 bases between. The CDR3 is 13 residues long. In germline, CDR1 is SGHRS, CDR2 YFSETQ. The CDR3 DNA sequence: TGCGCCAGCAGCCGGGATCATGATCAGCCCCAGCATTTT. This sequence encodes CASSRDHDQPQHF.

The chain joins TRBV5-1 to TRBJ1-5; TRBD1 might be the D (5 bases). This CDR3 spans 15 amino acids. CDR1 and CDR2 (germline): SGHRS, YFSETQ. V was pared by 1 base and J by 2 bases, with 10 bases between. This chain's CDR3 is CASSLLSGGNQPQHF. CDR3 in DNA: TGCGCCAGCAGCTTGCTATCGGGGGGCAATCAGCCCCAGCATTTT.

This CDR3 is CASSFQRGTAQETQYF. DNA of the CDR3: TGTGCCAGCAGCTTTCAACGGGGGACCGCCCAAGAGACCCAGTACTTC. The chain links TRBV13 to TRBJ2-5; D might be TRBD2 (6 bases). Trimming took 3 bases from V and 1 from J, leaving 15 bases between them. This CDR3 contains 16 residues. The germline gives CDR1 PRHDT, CDR2 FYEKMQ (reference sequence).

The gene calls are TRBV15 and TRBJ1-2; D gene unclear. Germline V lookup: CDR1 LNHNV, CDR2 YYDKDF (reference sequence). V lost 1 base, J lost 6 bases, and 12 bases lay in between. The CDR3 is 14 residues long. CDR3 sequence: CATSRGPQMDGYTF. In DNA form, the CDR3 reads TGTGCCACCAGCAGAGGCCCCCAGATGGATGGCTACACCTTC.

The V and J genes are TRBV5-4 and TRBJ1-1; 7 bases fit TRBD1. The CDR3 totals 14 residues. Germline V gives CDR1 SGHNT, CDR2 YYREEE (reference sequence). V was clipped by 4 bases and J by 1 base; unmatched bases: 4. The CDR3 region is CASSPRQGNTEAFF. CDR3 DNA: TGTGCCAGCAGCCCGAGACAGGGGAACACTGAAGCTTTCTTT.

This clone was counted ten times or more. The CDR3 coding sequence is TGTGCCAGCAGCTGGGCTAGCGGGACTGGGGAGAAGCAGTACTTC. Encoded protein: CASSWASGTGEKQYF. The chain carries TRBV7-8 and TRBJ2-7; 9 bases agree with TRBD2. The junction had 12 bases not matched to a gene; V was cut back by 4 bases and J by 8 bases. CDR3 length equals 15 residues. CDR1 and CDR2 (germline): SGHVS, FQNEAQ.

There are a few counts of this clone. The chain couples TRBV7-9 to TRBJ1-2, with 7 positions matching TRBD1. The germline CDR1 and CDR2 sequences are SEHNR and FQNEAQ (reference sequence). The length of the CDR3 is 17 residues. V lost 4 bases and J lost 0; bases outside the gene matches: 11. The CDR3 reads CASSSWEGGRSNYGYTF. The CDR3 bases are TGTGCCAGCAGCTCTTGGGAAGGGGGCCGTTCTAACTATGGCTACACCTTC.

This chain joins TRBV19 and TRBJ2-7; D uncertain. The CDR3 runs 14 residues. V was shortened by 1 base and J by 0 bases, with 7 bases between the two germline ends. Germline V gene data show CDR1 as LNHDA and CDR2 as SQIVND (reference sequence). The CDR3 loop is CASSIGRDSYEQYF. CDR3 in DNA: TGTGCCAGTAGTATAGGACGCGACTCCTACGAGCAGTACTTC.

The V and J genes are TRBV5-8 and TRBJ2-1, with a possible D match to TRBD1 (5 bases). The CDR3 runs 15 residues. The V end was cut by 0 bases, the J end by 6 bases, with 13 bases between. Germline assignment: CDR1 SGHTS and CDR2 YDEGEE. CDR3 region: CASSLASPRGNEQFF. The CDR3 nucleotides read TGTGCCAGCAGCTTGGCGTCTCCTAGGGGCAATGAGCAGTTCTTC.

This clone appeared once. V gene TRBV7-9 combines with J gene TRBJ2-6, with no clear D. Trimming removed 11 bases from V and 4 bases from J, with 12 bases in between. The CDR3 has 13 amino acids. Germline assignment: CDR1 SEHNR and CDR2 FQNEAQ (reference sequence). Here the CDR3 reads CAGRLAGANVLTF. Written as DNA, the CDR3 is TGTGCCGGGCGACTGGCCGGGGCCAACGTCCTGACTTTC.

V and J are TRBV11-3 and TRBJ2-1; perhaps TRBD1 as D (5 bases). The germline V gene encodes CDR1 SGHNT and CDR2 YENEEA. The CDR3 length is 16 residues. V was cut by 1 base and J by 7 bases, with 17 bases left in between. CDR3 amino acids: CASSLAQGLSKNEQFF. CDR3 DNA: TGTGCCAGCAGCTTAGCCCAGGGCCTTTCGAAGAATGAGCAGTTCTTC.